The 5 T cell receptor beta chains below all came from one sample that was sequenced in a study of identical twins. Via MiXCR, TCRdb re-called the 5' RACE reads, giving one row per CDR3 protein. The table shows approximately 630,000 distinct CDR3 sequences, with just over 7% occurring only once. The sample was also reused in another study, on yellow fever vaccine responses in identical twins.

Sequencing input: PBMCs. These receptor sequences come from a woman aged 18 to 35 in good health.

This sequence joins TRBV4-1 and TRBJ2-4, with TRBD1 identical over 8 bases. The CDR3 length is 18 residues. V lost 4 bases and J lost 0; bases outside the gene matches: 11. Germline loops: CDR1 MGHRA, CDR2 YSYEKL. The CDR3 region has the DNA TGCGCCAGCAGCCCCGGAAGTCAGGGGGCGTTAGCCAAAAACATTCAGTACTTC. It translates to CASSPGSQGALAKNIQYF.

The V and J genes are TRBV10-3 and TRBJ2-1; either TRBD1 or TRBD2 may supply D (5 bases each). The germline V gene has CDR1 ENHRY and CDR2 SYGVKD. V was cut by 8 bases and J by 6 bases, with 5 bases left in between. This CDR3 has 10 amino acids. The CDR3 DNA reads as TGTGCCATCGGGGGCAATGAGCAGTTCTTC. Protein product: CAIGGNEQFF.

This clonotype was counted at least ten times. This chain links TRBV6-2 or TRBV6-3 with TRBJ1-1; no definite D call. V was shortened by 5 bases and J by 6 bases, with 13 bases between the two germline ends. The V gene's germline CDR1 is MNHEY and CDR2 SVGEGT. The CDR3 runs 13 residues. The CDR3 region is CASSGGVRAEAFF. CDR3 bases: TGTGCCAGCAGTGGTGGGGTAAGGGCTGAAGCTTTCTTT.

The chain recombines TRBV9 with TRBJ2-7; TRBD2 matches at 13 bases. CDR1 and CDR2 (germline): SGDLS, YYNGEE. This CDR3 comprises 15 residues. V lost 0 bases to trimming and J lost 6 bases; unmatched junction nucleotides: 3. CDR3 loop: CASSVGTSGSFEQYF. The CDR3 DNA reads TGTGCCAGCAGCGTAGGGACTAGCGGGAGCTTCGAGCAGTACTTC.

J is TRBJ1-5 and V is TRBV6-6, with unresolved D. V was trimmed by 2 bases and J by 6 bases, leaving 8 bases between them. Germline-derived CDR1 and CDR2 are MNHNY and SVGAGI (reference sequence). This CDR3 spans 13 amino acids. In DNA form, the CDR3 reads TGTGCCAGCAGTTACGTGGTTAGTCAGCCCCAGCATTTT. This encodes CASSYVVSQPQHF.